The 20 T cell receptor beta chains in this list originate from one sample, sequenced in a study of human T cells and chemical hapten exposure. Documented time point: patch test 1, 2 weeks after DPC sensitization. Treatment described: therapeutic diphenylcyclopropenone sensitization with weekly scalp DPC. TCRdb analysed the RACE reads with MiXCR anew, one entry per CDR3 protein. The data show some 79,000 distinct CDR3 sequences, 7.5% to 9.5% seen once. This sample comprised whole blood, obtained in connection with sensitization to the hapten diphenylcyclopropenone (DPC). Source of these receptors: a woman aged 25 to 45 with alopecia areata. Some clones in this sample may be carry-over from other donors' samples.

This clonotype was seen repeatedly, ten times or more. V gene TRBV7-2 combines with J gene TRBJ2-7; TRBD2 matches at 12 bases. The CDR3 extends over 15 amino acids. Germline lookup yields CDR1 SGHTA and CDR2 FQGNSA. With V trimmed by 5 bases and J by 2 bases, 4 bases remained unmatched. In DNA form, the CDR3 reads TGTGCCAGCAGCGTGACTAGCGGGGGAACCTACGAGCAGTACTTC. Translating gives CASSVTSGGTYEQYF.

This clonotype was seen repeatedly, ten times or more. The chain links TRBV4-1 to TRBJ2-2; a weak D match, TRBD2 (5 bases). V lost 0 bases to trimming and J lost 3 bases, with 11 bases between them. The CDR3 is 16 residues long. CDR1 and CDR2 from the germline V gene are MGHRA and YSYEKL. CDR3 in DNA: TGCGCCAGCAGCCAAGAATTGTGGGGAGACACCGGGGAGCTGTTTTTT. It is translated as CASSQELWGDTGELFF.

V and J are TRBV29-1 and TRBJ2-7, with 9 bases fitting TRBD1. The junction had 16 bases not matched to a gene; V was cut back by 7 bases and J by 6 bases. Germline CDR1 reads SQVTM; CDR2 reads ANQGSEA. The length of the CDR3 is 15 residues. CDR3 nucleotides: TGCAGCGCTTCCTCCAGGGACAGGGCGGCATCCGAGCAGTACTTC. It encodes CSASSRDRAASEQYF.

This clonotype was seen more than once but under ten times. The V gene is TRBV9, the J gene TRBJ2-5; 8 bases align to TRBD2. V shed 0 bases, J shed 4 bases, and the junction held 5 bases outside the gene matches. The CDR3 extends over 15 amino acids. CDR1 is SGDLS and CDR2 is YYNGEE in the germline V gene. The CDR3 sequence is CASSVAAGERETQYF. CDR3 bases: TGTGCCAGCAGCGTAGCAGCGGGGGAAAGAGAGACCCAGTACTTC.

In this sample, this clonotype turned up many times. The chain is built from TRBV29-1 and TRBJ1-1; D unclear. This CDR3 has 13 amino acids. The germline V gene encodes CDR1 SQVTM and CDR2 ANQGSEA. The germline V and J ends were trimmed by 5 bases and 6 bases, with 16 bases remaining between them. CDR3 region: CSVQVRINSEAFF. In DNA, the CDR3 is TGCAGCGTTCAAGTAAGGATTAATTCTGAAGCTTTCTTT.

This clonotype was recorded at least ten times. V is TRBV20-1 and J is TRBJ2-7, with a weak D call TRBD2 (7 bases). The V gene lost 4 bases and the J gene lost 0 bases, with 13 bases spanning the gap. The CDR3 length is 14 residues. Germline CDR1 and CDR2: DFQATT and SNEGSKA (reference sequence). CDR3 region: CSATVGGGSYEQYF. The CDR3 DNA follows: TGCAGTGCTACCGTAGGGGGGGGCTCCTACGAGCAGTACTTC.

This clonotype was found many times. The genes are TRBV6-5 and TRBJ1-1, with TRBD1 matching over 8 bases. The CDR3 totals 14 residues. CDR1 and CDR2 from the germline V gene are MNHEY and SVGAGI. The trim removed 6 bases at V and 5 bases at J, leaving 8 bases unmatched. The CDR3 sequence is CASRSGQAGTEAFF. DNA for the CDR3: TGTGCCAGCAGATCGGGACAGGCGGGAACTGAAGCTTTCTTT.

This clonotype was recorded a few times. The chain carries TRBV12-3 or TRBV12-4 and TRBJ1-6; possibly TRBD1 for D (5 bases). The CDR3 contains 14 residues. Trimming removed 3 bases at V and 9 bases at J, with 12 bases between. CDR3 in DNA: TGTGCCAGCAGTTTCAGGGTCCCCAGTTCACCCCTCCACTTT. Its translation: CASSFRVPSSPLHF.

The chain employs TRBV30 and TRBJ2-7, with D possibly matching TRBD1 (6 bases). Germline V lookup: CDR1 GTSNPN, CDR2 SVGIG (reference sequence). Trimming shortened V by 2 bases and J by 1 base, and 9 bases separated the two germline ends. The CDR3 contains 13 residues. The CDR3 spells CAWSFRGSYEQYF. The CDR3 nucleotides are TGTGCCTGGAGTTTCAGGGGATCCTACGAGCAGTACTTC. The full variable domain, completed using reference TRBV30 and TRBJ2-7, is SQTIHQWPATLVQPVGSPLSLECTVEGTSNPNLYWYRQAAGRGLQLLFYSVGIGQISSEVPQNLSASRPQDRQFILSSKKLLLSDSGFYLCAWSFRGSYEQYFGPGTRLTVT.

This clonotype was counted at least ten times. For the CDR3, the DNA is TGTGCTAGTACTTACTCCTACAATGAGCAGTTCTTC. It specifies CASTYSYNEQFF. This chain connects TRBV12-5 to TRBJ2-1; D remains unclear. CDR1 is LGHNT and CDR2 is FRNRAP in the germline V gene. The CDR3 spans 12 residues. V lost 8 bases and J lost 0, with 5 bases in between.

This clonotype has a handful of counts. The J gene is TRBJ1-1, the V gene TRBV2; the D gene is possibly TRBD1 (5 bases). V lost 8 bases to trimming and J lost 4 bases, with 14 bases between them. The CDR3 runs to 13 residues. Germline V CDR1 and CDR2: SNHLY, FYNNEI. CDR3 DNA: TGTGCCAGCCGGGACCCGGCGGCCACTGAAGCTTTCTTT. As protein: CASRDPAATEAFF.

This clonotype was counted at least ten times. The chain joins TRBV14 to TRBJ2-7; D remains ambiguous. V was trimmed by 4 bases and J by 6 bases, leaving 13 bases between them. The CDR3 has 13 amino acids. Looked up from germline, CDR1 is SGHDN and CDR2 is FVKESK. The CDR3 sequence: CASSPSRRGEQYF. The CDR3 nucleotides read TGTGCCAGCAGCCCCTCCAGGCGAGGCGAGCAGTACTTC. Looking up the rest from reference TRBV14 and TRBJ2-7 gives the full variable domain: EAGVTQFPSHSVIEKGQTVTLRCDPISGHDNLYWYRRVMGKEIKFLLHFVKESKQDESGMPNNRFLAERTGGTYSTLKVQPAELEDSGVYFCASSPSRRGEQYFGPGTRLTVT.

This clonotype was observed many times. The chain links TRBV24-1 to TRBJ2-3, with unresolved D. Trimming pared 4 bases from V and 5 bases from J, leaving 9 bases between. CDR1 is KGHDR, CDR2 SFDVKD, per germline. The CDR3 length is 13 residues. The CDR3 nucleotides read TGTGCCACCAGTGAGGAGCGAGGAGATACGCAGTATTTT. This sequence encodes CATSEERGDTQYF.

In this sample, this clonotype turned up a few times. This sequence joins TRBV7-9 and TRBJ2-7, with 9 bases lining up with TRBD2. The CDR3 covers 16 residues. With 3 bases clipped from V and 3 bases from J, the junction kept 9 bases outside the gene matches. The germline CDR1 and CDR2 sequences are SEHNR and FQNEAQ (reference sequence). In DNA form, the CDR3 reads TGTGCCAGCAGCTTCCCGCGGGGGGGGAGTGACTACGAGCAGTACTTC. Translated: CASSFPRGGSDYEQYF.

This rearrangement joins TRBV7-9 to TRBJ2-7; 9 bases match TRBD1. Germline V gene lookup returns CDR1 SEHNR and CDR2 FQNEAQ (reference sequence). CDR3 length equals 15 residues. J was trimmed by 3 bases and V by 1 base; bases with no gene match: 4. CDR3 in DNA: TGTGCCAGCAGCTTAGATGGACAGGGGAACTACGAGCAGTACTTC. It encodes CASSLDGQGNYEQYF.

This clonotype came up a few times. CDR3 coding DNA: TGTGCCAGCAGCAAGACAGGTTTAAATGAAAAACTGTTTTTT. Protein: CASSKTGLNEKLFF. The chain employs TRBV6-5 and TRBJ1-4; possible D gene TRBD1, 6 bases. The CDR3 has 14 amino acids. V lost 6 bases to trimming and J lost 5 bases, with 13 bases between them. Germline V CDR1 and CDR2: MNHEY, SVGAGI.

This clonotype was observed a few times. The rearrangement joins TRBV27 to TRBJ2-1; either TRBD1 or TRBD2 may supply D (5 bases each). The V end was cut by 3 bases, the J end by 6 bases, with 12 bases between. This CDR3 has 14 residues. Germline V gene data show CDR1 as MNHEY and CDR2 as SMNVEV (reference sequence). The CDR3 bases are TGTGCCAGCAGTTTGGGGGTAGCCGTCAATGAGCAGTTCTTC. Translated: CASSLGVAVNEQFF.

The V and J genes are TRBV7-9 and TRBJ2-1; tentatively, D is TRBD1 (6 bases). Per the germline V gene, CDR1 is SEHNR and CDR2 is FQNEAQ (reference sequence). This CDR3 region has 13 residues. V lost 6 bases and J lost 8, with 14 bases in between. In DNA form, the CDR3 reads TGTGCCAGCAGTGTACAGGGTGGGGATGAGCAGTTCTTC. Translating gives CASSVQGGDEQFF.

The chain is built from TRBV6-6 and TRBJ2-1, with 8 positions matching TRBD2. CDR3 length: 12 amino acids. The germline V gene encodes CDR1 MNHNY and CDR2 SVGAGI (reference sequence). V trimming: 10 bases; J trimming: 4 bases; junction bases outside the gene matches: 3. The chain's CDR3 is CATGGGYNEQFF. CDR3 bases: TGTGCCACCGGGGGGGGATACAATGAGCAGTTCTTC.

Notes on this clonotype: Possible read error: a much larger clone is one base away. The chain joins TRBV6-6 to TRBJ2-1, with D unclear. Germline V lookup: CDR1 MNHNY, CDR2 SVGAGI (reference sequence). The CDR3 has 14 amino acids. CDR3 sequence reads: CASSYSNSNNEQFF. The CDR3 DNA reads TGTGCCAGCAGTTACTCGAACTCCAACAATGAGCAGTTCTTC.